The T cell receptor beta chain under discussion was sequenced for a study of blood T cell repertoires in COVID-19. Study information: Samples representing acute and convalescent COVID-19 were sourced from the United States, Italy and Spain. T cells, B-cell-depleted T cells, or PBMCs supplied cDNA or gDNA.

In the original analysis: Reference gene primer amplification gave estimated nucleated cell counts. Some clones are missing from TCRdb's copy, which holds only in-frame ones; the method was immunoSEQ multiplex PCR. The DNA was the basis for D and trimming; V, J and clone size are from that table. Of 280,000 or so clones in the sample, about 87% were seen once. The TCR originated in a woman in her thirties who had recovered from COVID-19. Material for sequencing was peripheral blood.

In DNA, the CDR3 is TGTGCCAGCAGCAAAGGGACAGGGCAGGAGGGCTACACCTTC. Translating it yields CASSKGTGQEGYTF. The genes are TRBV7-9 and TRBJ1-2; the match to TRBD1 covers 9 bases. Trimming cost V 5 bases and J 8 bases; bases outside gene matches: 9. The CDR3 is 14 amino acids. Per the germline V gene, CDR1 is SEHNR and CDR2 is FQNEAQ (reference sequence).